The 31 T cell receptor beta chains reported below all come from one sample, sequenced in a study of T-cell reconstitution after alpha-beta-depleted transplantation in children. Unique molecular identifiers were incorporated during preparation of the TCRbeta library. TCRdb re-called the PCR reads with MiXCR, one entry per CDR3 protein. Of a few hundred thousand distinct CDR3 sequences detected, 9% to 12% appear once; the ten largest clones hold around 2.4%. The specimen comprised PBMCs from the stem cell graft donor, sampled from the stem cell graft. The source of these receptors is a human donor who donated a stem cell graft to a child with acute lymphoblastic leukemia.

This sequence joins TRBV6-4 and TRBJ1-1; D is undetermined. Trimming took off 8 bases at V and 2 bases at J, with 12 bases between the two ends. This CDR3 is 13 amino acids long. Germline CDR1 is MRHNA and CDR2 is SNTAGT. CDR3 amino acids: CASCLSRNTEAFF. CDR3 DNA: TGTGCCAGCTGTTTGAGTCGCAACACTGAAGCTTTCTTT.

This clonotype occurred a few times. J is TRBJ2-7 and V is TRBV6-1; perhaps D is TRBD1 or TRBD2 (6 bases each). The V gene's germline CDR1 is MNHNS and CDR2 SASEGT. The CDR3 extends over 14 amino acids. The V end was cut by 2 bases, the J end by 9 bases, with 17 bases between. The CDR3 DNA is TGTGCCAGCAGTGAACGGGGGCCCAGTTTAGGGCAGTACTTC. Translation: CASSERGPSLGQYF.

The chain recombines TRBV20-1 with TRBJ2-7; 9 bases are a match to TRBD1. The CDR3 is 14 residues long. V shed 3 bases and J 0 bases; nucleotides not matched to a gene: 3. CDR1 and CDR2 from the germline V gene are DFQATT and SNEGSKA (reference sequence). The CDR3: CSASGTGISYEQYF. The CDR3 DNA is TGCAGTGCTAGTGGGACAGGGATCTCCTACGAGCAGTACTTC.

This clonotype was recorded at least ten times. This chain joins TRBV9 and TRBJ2-1, with 7 nucleotides matching TRBD2. The J segment lost 4 bases and the V segment lost 1 base, leaving 14 bases of the junction unmatched. The CDR3 runs to 18 residues. Germline V gives CDR1 SGDLS, CDR2 YYNGEE. This CDR3 is CASSVSWREPTLYNEQFF. The CDR3, as DNA: TGTGCCAGCAGCGTAAGTTGGCGGGAGCCAACCCTTTACAATGAGCAGTTCTTC.

The chain couples TRBV12-3 or TRBV12-4 to TRBJ1-6; TRBD1 matches at 7 bases. The CDR3 length is 12 residues. The V gene end was trimmed by 8 bases and the J gene end by 7 bases; junction bases not matched to a gene: 2. Here the CDR3 DNA reads TGTGCCAGCGGGGACAGAAATTCACCCCTCCACTTT. Translating it yields CASGDRNSPLHF.

This clonotype was detected many times. CDR3 sequence reads: CASSFRYEQYF. The DNA of the CDR3 is TGTGCCAGCAGCTTCCGCTACGAGCAGTACTTC. The rearrangement links TRBV6-5 to TRBJ2-7; D is undetermined. V lost 6 bases, J lost 3 bases, and 6 bases lay in between. The V gene's germline CDR1 is MNHEY and CDR2 SVGAGI. The CDR3 consists of 11 residues.

CDR3 sequence: CASSVGALPGGRETQYF. The CDR3 DNA reads as TGTGCCAGCAGCGTAGGGGCCCTTCCGGGAGGGAGGGAGACCCAGTACTTC. The chain carries TRBV9 and TRBJ2-5, with TRBD2 identical over 8 bases. The V and J ends lost 0 bases and 5 bases, in that order; junction bases with no gene match: 12. There are 17 residues in the CDR3. Germline CDR1 reads SGDLS; CDR2 reads YYNGEE. Supplemented by reference TRBV9 and TRBJ2-5, the full variable domain reads DSGVTQTPKHLITATGQRVTLRCSPRSGDLSVYWYQQSLDQGLQFLIQYYNGEERAKGNILERFSAQQFPDLHSELNLSSLELGDSALYFCASSVGALPGGRETQYFGPGTRLLVL.

The sample holds many counts of this clonotype. As DNA, the CDR3 is TGCGCCAGCAGCCAAGATTCCGGACATGGGGAGACCCAGTACTTC. Translated, it gives CASSQDSGHGETQYF. The V call is TRBV4-3, the J call TRBJ2-5; D might be TRBD1 (5 bases). Germline V gene data show CDR1 as LGHNA and CDR2 as YSLEER. This CDR3 comprises 15 residues. V gave up 0 bases and J gave up 5 bases, with 13 bases separating them.

This clonotype was found many times. This chain links TRBV9 with TRBJ2-7; D unclear. Trimming removed 3 bases from V and 6 bases from J, with 10 bases in between. This CDR3 comprises 12 residues. Germline V gene data show CDR1 as SGDLS and CDR2 as YYNGEE. In nucleotides, the CDR3 is TGTGCCAGCAGCGGAGTGATTGGCGAGCAGTACTTC. Its protein is CASSGVIGEQYF.

This clonotype has just a few counts. V is TRBV5-1 and J is TRBJ2-3, with D perhaps matching TRBD1 or TRBD2 (5 bases each). Looked up from germline, CDR1 is SGHRS and CDR2 is YFSETQ. Deletions cut 0 bases from V and 4 bases from J, with 9 bases between. This CDR3 is 14 amino acids long. DNA for the CDR3: TGCGCCAGCAGCTTGGATGGGGGACCAGATACGCAGTATTTT. Its protein product is CASSLDGGPDTQYF.

This clonotype was found many times. The V gene is TRBV7-9, the J gene TRBJ2-7; no clear D. The V end was cut by 2 bases, the J end by 2 bases, with 7 bases between. CDR3 size: 13 residues. The germline gives CDR1 SEHNR, CDR2 FQNEAQ (reference sequence). As DNA, the CDR3 is TGTGCCAGCAGCTTAAAGGGAACCTACGAGCAGTACTTC. Its protein is CASSLKGTYEQYF.

This clonotype has more than one count but fewer than ten. The rearrangement links TRBV28 to TRBJ2-2; D unclear. Trimming pared 1 base from V and 0 bases from J, leaving 9 bases between. The CDR3 is 16 residues long. The germline V gene encodes CDR1 MDHEN and CDR2 SYDVKM. The DNA for the CDR3 is TGTGCCAGCAGTTTATTTGGACGGTCGAACACCGGGGAGCTGTTTTTT. Protein sequence: CASSLFGRSNTGELFF.

The chain uses TRBV25-1 and TRBJ2-1; the D is unclear. The CDR3 has 12 amino acids. Looked up from germline, CDR1 is MGHDK and CDR2 is SYGVNS. V lost 4 bases and J lost 7, with 8 bases in between. The CDR3 sequence is CASSGTGNEQFF. The CDR3 DNA reads as TGTGCCAGCAGTGGGACCGGTAATGAGCAGTTCTTC. Supplemented by reference TRBV25-1 and TRBJ2-1, the full variable domain reads EADIYQTPRYLVIGTGKKITLECSQTMGHDKMYWYQQDPGMELHLIHYSYGVNSTEKGDLSSESTVSRIRTEHFPLTLESARPSHTSQYLCASSGTGNEQFFGPGTRLTVL.

In its sample, this clonotype was seen many times. The CDR3 DNA reads TGTGCCAGCAGCCACAGACCCGGGACAGGGGGCAGAGGGACGGAAAAACTGTTTTTT. Protein product: CASSHRPGTGGRGTEKLFF. The rearrangement links TRBV4-2 to TRBJ1-4, with 12 bases identical to TRBD1. This CDR3 has 19 residues. V gave up 3 bases and J gave up 8 bases; unmatched junction bases: 16. CDR1 is LGHNA and CDR2 is YNFKEQ in the germline V gene.

This clonotype showed up many times. The chain combines TRBV29-1 with TRBJ2-7; a possible D gene is TRBD1 (5 bases). The CDR3 is made up of 13 amino acids. The germline CDR1 and CDR2 sequences are SQVTM and ANQGSEA. V lost 6 bases, J lost 4 bases, and 16 bases lay in between. The CDR3 bases are TGCAGCGTGGGGCTCGGCAGAAATTACGAGCAGTACTTC. It yields the protein CSVGLGRNYEQYF.

This clonotype appeared a few times. V gene TRBV20-1 combines with J gene TRBJ2-7; D is unclear. Germline CDR1 reads DFQATT; CDR2 reads SNEGSKA (reference sequence). The V gene lost 1 base and the J gene lost 2 bases, with 9 bases spanning the gap. The CDR3 sequence is 13 residues long. The CDR3 loop is CSARVNTAYEQYF. The CDR3 bases are TGCAGTGCTAGAGTCAACACCGCCTACGAGCAGTACTTC.

This clonotype was recorded at least ten times. The rearrangement joins TRBV29-1 to TRBJ2-5, with 8 bases matching TRBD1. The CDR3 is 14 residues long. Germline V gives CDR1 SQVTM, CDR2 ANQGSEA. Trimming took 3 bases from V and 5 from J; bases not matched to a gene: 8. The CDR3 loop is CSVDATGVRETQYF. In nucleotides, the CDR3 is TGCAGCGTTGACGCGACAGGGGTACGGGAGACCCAGTACTTC.

This clonotype was detected only a few times. V usage is TRBV11-1 and J usage is TRBJ1-1, with 9 bases that match TRBD1. Germline CDR1 is SGHAT and CDR2 is FQDESV (reference sequence). V gave up 6 bases and J gave up 1 base; unmatched junction bases: 6. CDR3 length equals 15 residues. The CDR3 DNA sequence: TGTGCCAGCAGTAACAGGGGGCTGGCGAACACTGAAGCTTTCTTT. Translated: CASSNRGLANTEAFF.

As concerns this clonotype: No conserved phenylalanine or tryptophan ends this CDR3, so it is likely a read error. The chain uses TRBV25-1 and TRBJ1-6; D is ambiguous. The germline CDR1 and CDR2 sequences are MGHDK and SYGVNS. The germline V and J ends were trimmed by 4 bases and 4 bases, with 5 bases remaining between them. This CDR3 spans 13 amino acids. The CDR3 loop reads CASSGGYNSPLHL. The CDR3 nucleotides are TGTGCCAGCAGTGGGGGTTATAATTCACCCCTCCACCTT.

In its sample, this clonotype was seen a few times. This sequence joins TRBV5-1 and TRBJ2-3, with 10 bases lining up with TRBD2. Per the germline V gene, CDR1 is SGHRS and CDR2 is YFSETQ. Trimming at V came to 1 base and at J to 1 base, leaving 3 bases not matched to a gene. The CDR3 has 16 residues. In DNA, the CDR3 is TGCGCCAGCAGCTTGCCGCTAGCGGGAGGCACAGATACGCAGTATTTT. It specifies CASSLPLAGGTDTQYF. Combining the CDR3 with reference TRBV5-1 and TRBJ2-3 gives the whole variable domain KAGVTQTPRYLIKTRGQQVTLSCSPISGHRSVSWYQQTPGQGLQFLFEYFSETQRNKGNFPGRFSGRQFSNSRSEMNVSTLELGDSALYLCASSLPLAGGTDTQYFGPGTRLTVL.

The J gene is TRBJ2-3, the V gene TRBV5-1; 8 bases agree with TRBD2. The CDR3 has 15 amino acids. V gave up 5 bases and J gave up 3 bases; unmatched junction bases: 8. Germline CDR1 reads SGHRS; CDR2 reads YFSETQ. The CDR3 protein is CASRTSGSVTDTQYF. CDR3 in DNA: TGCGCCAGCAGAACGAGCGGGAGTGTGACAGATACGCAGTATTTT. The whole variable domain, filled in from reference TRBV5-1 and TRBJ2-3, reads KAGVTQTPRYLIKTRGQQVTLSCSPISGHRSVSWYQQTPGQGLQFLFEYFSETQRNKGNFPGRFSGRQFSNSRSEMNVSTLELGDSALYLCASRTSGSVTDTQYFGPGTRLTVL.

V is TRBV29-1 and J is TRBJ1-4; D may be TRBD1 (5 bases). Germline V lookup: CDR1 SQVTM, CDR2 ANQGSEA. Trimming stripped 6 bases from V and 0 bases from J, with 8 bases between. This CDR3 region has 13 residues. CDR3 amino acids: CSVDTSTNEKLFF. The CDR3 nucleotides read TGCAGCGTGGACACCTCAACTAATGAAAAACTGTTTTTT.

The V gene is TRBV7-2, the J gene TRBJ2-7; 12 bases match TRBD2. Germline assignment: CDR1 SGHTA and CDR2 FQGNSA. Trimming cost V 3 bases and J 6 bases; bases outside gene matches: 6. The CDR3 runs 15 residues. The CDR3 DNA sequence: TGTGCCAGCAGCTTTGGGACTAGCGGGTTTAGCGAGCAGTACTTC. Translating it yields CASSFGTSGFSEQYF.

The chain combines TRBV29-1 with TRBJ2-6; TRBD2 is a possible D gene (6 bases). The CDR3 runs to 14 residues. Germline V gene sequence: CDR1 SQVTM, CDR2 ANQGSEA. V was shortened by 3 bases and J by 1 base, with 7 bases between the two germline ends. The CDR3: CSVDGGSGANVLTF. In DNA, the CDR3 is TGCAGCGTTGACGGGGGTTCTGGGGCCAACGTCCTGACTTTC.

V and J are TRBV7-6 and TRBJ1-1, with D uncertain. Germline V gives CDR1 SGHVS, CDR2 FNYEAQ. This CDR3 is 14 amino acids long. Trimming cost V 1 base and J 1 base, with 7 bases left between them. CDR3 in DNA: TGTGCCAGCAGCTTAGGGTCGGAGAACACTGAAGCTTTCTTT. As protein: CASSLGSENTEAFF. The variable domain in full, completed from reference TRBV7-6 and TRBJ1-1, reads GAGVSQSPRYKVTKRGQDVALRCDPISGHVSLYWYRQALGQGPEFLTYFNYEAQQDKSGLPNDRFSAERPEGSISTLTIQRTEQRDSAMYRCASSLGSENTEAFFGQGTRLTVV.

This clonotype occurred many times. The chain carries TRBV20-1 and TRBJ2-4; D is unclear. V lost 5 bases and J lost 0, with 8 bases in between. The CDR3 is 13 amino acids. CDR1 is DFQATT and CDR2 is SNEGSKA in the germline V gene (reference sequence). This CDR3 reads CSAADLAKNIQYF. CDR3 nucleotide sequence: TGCAGTGCTGCAGATCTAGCCAAAAACATTCAGTACTTC.

The CDR3 coding sequence is TGCGCCAGCAGCTTGGACGGCCGGATGGCCCAGTACTTC. This gives the protein CASSLDGRMAQYF. The chain joins TRBV5-1 to TRBJ2-5; no clear D. This CDR3 spans 13 amino acids. Between the trimmed V and J ends, which lost 0 bases and 9 bases, there was a span of 12 bases. Germline CDR1 is SGHRS and CDR2 is YFSETQ.

This chain uses TRBV7-3 with TRBJ1-1, with D uncertain. Germline assignment: CDR1 SGHTA and CDR2 FQGTGA. The V end was cut by 0 bases, the J end by 7 bases, with 9 bases between. This CDR3 spans 13 amino acids. The CDR3 DNA follows: TGTGCCAGCAGCTTAACGTACGGAGTTGAAGCTTTCTTT. Its protein product is CASSLTYGVEAFF.

The chain couples TRBV30 to TRBJ2-1; 10 bases align to TRBD2. The CDR3 is made up of 16 amino acids. J lost 14 bases, V lost 1 base, and 17 bases had no gene match. Germline assignment: CDR1 GTSNPN and CDR2 SVGIG (reference sequence). CDR3 in amino acids: CAWSAPPPGLANFKFF. As DNA, the CDR3 is TGTGCCTGGAGTGCACCACCTCCGGGACTAGCGAACTTTAAGTTCTTC.

This clonotype was detected a few times. V is TRBV30 and J is TRBJ2-1; TRBD2 matches at 7 bases. Germline trimming cut 0 bases from V and 4 bases from J; bases unmatched to any gene: 6. The CDR3 has 15 residues. Germline lookup yields CDR1 GTSNPN and CDR2 SVGIG (reference sequence). CDR3 residues: CAWSVVTSVYNEQFF. The CDR3 DNA follows: TGTGCCTGGAGTGTAGTTACTAGCGTATACAATGAGCAGTTCTTC.

This chain joins TRBV20-1 and TRBJ1-2; D is possibly TRBD1 (6 bases). In germline, CDR1 is DFQATT, CDR2 SNEGSKA (reference sequence). The germline V and J ends were trimmed by 3 bases and 4 bases, with 15 bases remaining between them. This CDR3 is built from 14 residues. The CDR3 loop is CSASSPGHLYGYTF. As DNA, the CDR3 is TGCAGTGCTAGTAGTCCGGGACATCTCTATGGCTACACCTTC.